This T cell receptor (beta chain) was observed in a study of T-cell reconstitution after alpha-beta-depleted transplantation in children. This clonotype was counted many times. Per the germline V gene, CDR1 is MDHEN and CDR2 is SYDVKM. V shed 3 bases and J shed 8 bases, with 16 bases lying between them. This CDR3 contains 14 residues. Molecular barcoding with unique molecular identifiers was used for the TCRbeta library. In TCRdb, the PCR reads were re-called with MiXCR into one record per CDR3 protein. The sample yields around 190,000 distinct CDR3 sequences, roughly 6.6% seen once. The TCR comes from a boy between 2 and 10 years old with acute lymphoblastic leukemia, due to receive a stem cell transplant. The J gene is TRBJ1-2, the V gene TRBV28; D not resolved. The sequencing used PBMCs, collected before TCRalphabeta/CD19-depleted stem cell transplant. The CDR3 loop is CASSLVGIGRGYTF. DNA of the CDR3: TGTGCCAGCAGTTTGGTCGGGATCGGGAGGGGCTACACCTTC.